This is a list of T cell receptor beta chains from one sample in a study of shared clonotypes between healthy human individuals. TCRdb's table, derived via immunoSEQ multiplex PCR, lists solely in-frame clones and lacks some. The sample holds some 2.1 million clones, around 95% seen once. The sample comprised naive CD8+ T cells from PBMCs. Receptor source: a man younger than 35 in good health. Some clones in this sample may be carry-over from other donors' samples. The CDR3 runs from the conserved cysteine through the conserved F or W. A D gene is named only where the DNA matches it firmly. Clone sizes are given selectively: once, few, many, or a class where the clone is expanded.

J: TRBJ1-1; D: TRBD1; size: NA; V: TRBV5-1; CDR3: CASSGQGNTERGKNTEAFF; DNA: TGCGCCAGCAGCGGACAGGGGAACACTGAAAGAGGGAAGAACACTGAAGCTTTCTTT
J: TRBJ1-5; D: NA; size: NA; V: TRBV6-4; CDR3: CASSDPNQPQHF; DNA: TGTGCCAGCAGTGACCCTAATCAGCCCCAGCATTTT
J: TRBJ2-1; D: NA; size: once; V: TRBV15; CDR3: CATSTRRLVGEQFF; DNA: TGTGCCACCAGCACGAGGCGACTGGTCGGTGAGCAGTTCTTC
J: TRBJ2-7; D: TRBD1; size: NA; V: TRBV18; CDR3: CASSRRDRFGEQYF; DNA: TGTGCCAGCTCCCGCCGGGACAGGTTCGGCGAGCAGTACTTC
J: TRBJ1-5; D: NA; size: NA; V: TRBV4-1; CDR3: CASSHKDGSNQPQHF; DNA: TGCGCCAGCAGCCATAAGGACGGTAGCAATCAGCCCCAGCATTTT
J: TRBJ2-3; D: TRBD2; size: NA; V: TRBV27; CDR3: CASSFLVAGGADTQYF; DNA: TGTGCCAGCAGTTTTCTCGTAGCGGGAGGCGCAGATACGCAGTATTTT
J: TRBJ2-2; D: TRBD1; size: NA; V: TRBV7-8; CDR3: CASSLPTGQENTGELFF; DNA: TGTGCCAGCAGCTTGCCCACGGGACAGGAGAACACCGGGGAGCTGTTTTTT
J: TRBJ2-7; D: NA; size: NA; V: TRBV5-1; CDR3: CASSLVAGKVTYEQYF; DNA: TGCGCCAGCAGCTTGGTGGCAGGCAAAGTCACCTACGAGCAGTACTTC
J: TRBJ2-7; D: NA; size: NA; V: TRBV4-1; CDR3: CASSQAHTTYSYEQYF; DNA: TGCGCCAGCAGCCAAGCTCATACTACCTACTCCTACGAGCAGTACTTC
J: TRBJ2-7; D: TRBD2; size: NA; V: TRBV19; CDR3: CASSATIAGVRNEQYF; DNA: TGTGCCAGTAGTGCGACCATAGCGGGAGTTAGGAACGAGCAGTACTTC
J: TRBJ2-7; D: TRBD2; size: NA; V: TRBV27; CDR3: CASSLLAAGGPYEQYF; DNA: TGTGCCAGCAGTTTATTAGCAGCGGGAGGACCCTACGAGCAGTACTTC
J: TRBJ2-3; D: NA; size: NA; V: TRBV5-1; CDR3: CASSFEEYRDSTDTQYF; DNA: TGCGCCAGCAGCTTCGAGGAGTATAGAGACAGCACAGATACGCAGTATTTT
J: TRBJ2-3; D: TRBD2; size: NA; V: TRBV28; CDR3: CASSTSGLAGEAGTDTQYF; DNA: TGTGCCAGCAGCACTAGTGGCCTAGCGGGAGAGGCTGGCACAGATACGCAGTATTTT
J: TRBJ2-1; D: TRBD2; size: NA; V: TRBV19; CDR3: CASQLAGGQYNEQFF; DNA: TGTGCCAGCCAACTAGCGGGAGGCCAATACAATGAGCAGTTCTTC
J: TRBJ2-7; D: TRBD2; size: NA; V: TRBV30; CDR3: CAWSRGRGYEQYF; DNA: TGTGCCTGGAGTCGCGGGAGGGGCTACGAGCAGTACTTC
J: TRBJ2-7; D: NA; size: NA; V: TRBV6-1; CDR3: CASSEGGVYYEQYF; DNA: TGTGCCAGCAGTGAAGGAGGGGTATACTACGAGCAGTACTTC
J: TRBJ2-7; D: NA; size: NA; V: TRBV15; CDR3: CATAGGPTEQYF; DNA: TGTGCCACCGCCGGAGGGCCCACCGAGCAGTACTTC
J: TRBJ2-7; D: NA; size: once; V: TRBV5-5; CDR3: CASTLNLARSEQYF; DNA: TGTGCCAGCACCCTGAATCTGGCACGGTCCGAGCAGTACTTC
J: TRBJ2-1; D: NA; size: NA; V: TRBV28; CDR3: CASRWGAEGGNEQFF; DNA: TGTGCCAGCAGGTGGGGCGCCGAAGGAGGTAATGAGCAGTTCTTC
J: TRBJ2-7; D: NA; size: NA; V: TRBV5-5; CDR3: CASSWIFGYAYEQYF; DNA: TGTGCCAGCAGCTGGATTTTTGGGTACGCCTACGAGCAGTACTTC
J: TRBJ1-5; D: NA; size: once; V: TRBV11-2; CDR3: CASSLGGAQPQHF; DNA: TGTGCCAGCAGCTTGGGTGGGGCACAGCCCCAGCATTTT
J: TRBJ1-2; D: NA; size: NA; V: TRBV27; CDR3: CASSTRYSSYNYGYTF; DNA: TGTGCCAGCAGTACTCGCTATTCCTCATATAACTATGGCTACACCTTC
J: TRBJ2-1; D: NA; size: NA; V: TRBV27; CDR3: CASTRGGDNEQFF; DNA: TGTGCCAGCACCCGAGGGGGAGACAATGAGCAGTTCTTC
J: TRBJ1-3; D: NA; size: few; V: TRBV4-1; CDR3: CASSQDPGAGNTIYF; DNA: TGCGCCAGCAGCCAAGATCCAGGGGCTGGAAACACCATATATTTT
J: TRBJ1-1; D: TRBD1; size: NA; V: TRBV28; CDR3: CASSLIGTGATEAFF; DNA: TGTGCCAGCAGTTTAATCGGGACAGGGGCCACTGAAGCTTTCTTT
J: TRBJ1-2; D: TRBD1; size: NA; V: TRBV5-4; CDR3: CASSLSAGGEYGYTF; DNA: TGTGCCAGCAGCTTGTCCGCAGGGGGCGAATATGGCTACACCTTC
J: TRBJ2-1; D: TRBD2; size: NA; V: TRBV7-6; CDR3: CASSLGSGRVGHEQFF; DNA: TGTGCCAGCAGCTTAGGTAGCGGGAGGGTCGGCCATGAGCAGTTCTTC
J: TRBJ1-1; D: TRBD1; size: NA; V: TRBV11-3; CDR3: CASSLDRQGGTEAFF; DNA: TGTGCCAGCAGCTTAGATCGGCAGGGGGGCACTGAAGCTTTCTTT
J: TRBJ2-1; D: TRBD2; size: NA; V: TRBV6-5; CDR3: CASSYSLAGAWDEQFF; DNA: TGTGCCAGCAGTTACTCCCTAGCGGGAGCCTGGGATGAGCAGTTCTTC
J: TRBJ2-7; D: TRBD2; size: NA; V: TRBV4-3; CDR3: CASSQDWSAGTYEQYF; DNA: TGCGCCAGCAGCCAAGATTGGTCAGCGGGAACTTACGAGCAGTACTTC
J: TRBJ2-3; D: NA; size: NA; V: TRBV7-9; CDR3: CASIKQGSSTDTQYF; DNA: TGTGCCAGCATCAAACAGGGATCTAGCACAGATACGCAGTATTTT
J: TRBJ2-7; D: NA; size: NA; V: TRBV12-5; CDR3: CASGTSPYEQYF; DNA: TGTGCTAGTGGTACCTCTCCCTACGAGCAGTACTTC
J: TRBJ1-1; D: NA; size: NA; V: TRBV29-1; CDR3: CSGLGGAGNTEAFF; DNA: TGCAGCGGCCTCGGGGGCGCGGGGAACACTGAAGCTTTCTTT
J: TRBJ1-2; D: NA; size: once; V: TRBV27; CDR3: CASRGGDDLGYTF; DNA: TGTGCCAGCAGGGGAGGGGATGACTTGGGCTACACCTTC
J: TRBJ2-7; D: NA; size: NA; V: TRBV7-9; CDR3: CASSLVSPRLTSYEQYF; DNA: TGTGCCAGCAGCTTAGTCTCTCCCCGACTTACATCCTACGAGCAGTACTTC
J: TRBJ2-7; D: NA; size: NA; V: TRBV5-4; CDR3: CASSLGVAEQYF; DNA: TGTGCCAGCAGCTTGGGGGTGGCCGAGCAGTACTTC
J: TRBJ1-2; D: TRBD1; size: NA; V: TRBV27; CDR3: CASSSLSSGGSVYGYTF; DNA: TGTGCCAGCAGTTCCCTTTCCTCAGGGGGGTCAGTCTATGGCTACACCTTC
J: TRBJ2-1; D: NA; size: NA; V: TRBV5-5; CDR3: CASSLDIPSSGDEQFF; DNA: TGTGCCAGCAGCTTGGACATCCCTAGTTCGGGGGATGAGCAGTTCTTC
J: TRBJ1-4; D: TRBD1; size: NA; V: TRBV19; CDR3: CASSPRGGGYEKLFF; DNA: TGTGCCAGTAGTCCCCGGGGAGGGGGCTATGAAAAACTGTTTTTT
J: TRBJ2-1; D: NA; size: NA; V: TRBV10-1; CDR3: CASSESLGRAAINEQFF; DNA: TGCGCCAGCAGTGAGTCTTTGGGCAGGGCTGCAATCAATGAGCAGTTCTTC
J: TRBJ1-2; D: NA; size: NA; V: TRBV7-8; CDR3: CASSPSGKRVWGPPGYTF; DNA: TGTGCCAGCAGCCCCAGCGGTAAACGGGTTTGGGGACCCCCTGGCTACACCTTC
J: TRBJ2-1; D: TRBD2; size: NA; V: TRBV19; CDR3: CASSIVASGSAEQFF; DNA: TGTGCCAGTAGTATCGTGGCTAGCGGGAGTGCTGAGCAGTTCTTC
J: TRBJ2-7; D: NA; size: NA; V: TRBV9; CDR3: CASSGSGLRVVDEQYF; DNA: TGTGCCAGCAGCGGCTCGGGTTTAAGAGTTGTAGACGAGCAGTACTTC